The 20 T cell receptor beta chains listed next were all sequenced from one sample in a study of T cells in narcolepsy. TCRdb's table, derived via immunoSEQ multiplex PCR, lists solely in-frame clones and lacks some. This repertoire shows tens of thousands of clones, about 87% found once; its top ten account for 0.85% to 1%. The specimen sequenced was memory (CD45RA-) CD4+ T cells from blood. These receptor sequences come from a human donor in good health.

This chain connects TRBV2 to TRBJ2-3, with D possibly matching TRBD1 (6 bases). The length of the CDR3 is 14 residues. Trimming removed 4 bases from V and 5 bases from J, with 13 bases in between. CDR1 is SNHLY, CDR2 FYNNEI, per germline. The CDR3 DNA follows: TGTGCCAGCAGTGTACAGGGCGGTGAAGATACGCAGTATTTT. This codes for CASSVQGGEDTQYF.

The chain couples TRBV7-9 to TRBJ2-3; 9 nucleotides match TRBD2. The CDR3 covers 17 residues. V lost 4 bases to trimming and J lost 3 bases; unmatched junction nucleotides: 11. Germline lookup yields CDR1 SEHNR and CDR2 FQNEAQ (reference sequence). The CDR3 DNA reads as TGTGCCAGCAGCTCTTTCGCGGGAGGGCCCTCGACAGATACGCAGTATTTT. Protein: CASSSFAGGPSTDTQYF.

This chain connects TRBV6-5 to TRBJ2-7; 7 bases line up with TRBD2. This CDR3 has 16 residues. Germline lookup yields CDR1 MNHEY and CDR2 SVGAGI. V shed 1 base and J 2 bases; nucleotides not matched to a gene: 8. Written as DNA, the CDR3 is TGTGCCAGCAGTTACTATCCTGGACTAGTCCCCTACGAGCAGTACTTC. It yields the protein CASSYYPGLVPYEQYF.

The gene calls are TRBV7-2 and TRBJ2-1, with 10 bases that match TRBD1. CDR1 and CDR2 (germline): SGHTA, FQGNSA. With 5 bases clipped from V and 2 bases from J, the junction kept 15 bases outside the gene matches. The CDR3 spans 19 residues. CDR3: CASSQVPGQGRYPYNEQFF. CDR3 sequence (DNA): TGTGCCAGCAGCCAAGTCCCGGGACAGGGGAGGTACCCCTACAATGAGCAGTTCTTC.

The chain is built from TRBV2 and TRBJ2-7, with D perhaps TRBD2 (6 bases). CDR1 and CDR2 from the germline V gene are SNHLY and FYNNEI. CDR3 size: 14 residues. V gave up 3 bases and J gave up 7 bases, with 16 bases separating them. DNA for the CDR3: TGTGCCAGCAGTGAGTCCGGGGGAAGGGGAGAGCAGTACTTC. It encodes CASSESGGRGEQYF.

CDR3 residues: CASANNNANTGELFF. CDR3 nucleotide sequence: TGTGCCAGCGCGAACAACAACGCGAACACCGGGGAGCTGTTTTTT. This chain uses TRBV7-2 with TRBJ2-2; no clear D. CDR1 and CDR2 (germline): SGHTA, FQGNSA. The CDR3 totals 15 residues. The germline V and J ends were trimmed by 8 bases and 0 bases, with 13 bases remaining between them.

The chain recombines TRBV2 with TRBJ1-2; D may be TRBD1 (5 bases). This CDR3 region has 16 residues. Germline V gene data show CDR1 as SNHLY and CDR2 as FYNNEI. V was cut by 7 bases and J by 4 bases, with 22 bases left in between. The CDR3 loop reads CASILRGDIPPYGYTF. CDR3 bases: TGTGCCAGCATTTTAAGAGGGGATATTCCTCCCTATGGCTACACCTTC. Using reference TRBV2 and TRBJ1-2 for the parts outside the CDR3, the full variable domain is EPEVTQTPSHQVTQMGQEVILRCVPISNHLYFYWYRQILGQKVEFLVSFYNNEISEKSEIFDDQFSVERPDGSNFTLKIRSTKLEDSAMYFCASILRGDIPPYGYTFGSGTRLTVV.

V is TRBV1 and J is TRBJ1-2; the D segment call TRBD1 is taken from the table without a DNA check. TRBV1 has pseudogene status. The CDR3 is made up of 14 amino acids. The CDR3 loop reads CTSSQRHFFYGYTF. The CDR3 DNA follows: TGCACCAGCAGCCAAAGACACTTTTTCTATGGCTACACCTTC.

Comment on this clone: The junction departs from the called germline gene at one end, perhaps through a read error. The same CDR3 is also encoded by other DNA sequences in this sample. This chain joins TRBV2 and TRBJ1-1; 9 nucleotides agree with TRBD1. Germline V gives CDR1 SNHLY, CDR2 FYNNEI. CDR3 length: 13 residues. The DNA for the CDR3 is TGTGCTAGCAGGGTGACAGGGGGTCCTGAAGCTTTCTTT. Translated: CASRVTGGPEAFF.

This clone was observed a few times. The CDR3 sequence: CASSLSQNTEAFF. CDR3 sequence (DNA): TGTGCCAGCAGCCTCAGCCAGAACACTGAAGCTTTCTTT. This sequence joins TRBV7-6 and TRBJ1-1, with unresolved D. V was pared by 5 bases and J by 1 base, with 8 bases between. This CDR3 has 13 amino acids. The V gene's germline CDR1 is SGHVS and CDR2 FNYEAQ.

The genes are TRBV7-2 and TRBJ2-7, with D perhaps given as TRBD1 or TRBD2 (7 bases each). Germline V lookup: CDR1 SGHTA, CDR2 FQGNSA. The length of the CDR3 is 17 residues. Trimming took 1 base from V and 2 from J, leaving 18 bases between them. The CDR3 coding sequence is TGTGCCAGCAGCTTAGGGGGGGGGACAGCTCAACCCTACGAGCAGTACTTC. It codes for CASSLGGGTAQPYEQYF.

The chain joins TRBV4-2 to TRBJ1-1; a weak D match, TRBD1 (5 bases). Per germline, CDR1 LGHNA and CDR2 YNFKEQ. The CDR3 loop spans 15 amino acids. The V gene lost 0 bases and the J gene lost 1 base, with 9 bases spanning the gap. The CDR3 loop reads CASSQDWGGNTEAFF. CDR3 sequence (DNA): TGTGCCAGCAGCCAAGACTGGGGGGGGAACACTGAAGCTTTCTTT.

The chain uses TRBV27 and TRBJ2-2; a weak D match, TRBD1 (6 bases). Germline V gene data show CDR1 as MNHEY and CDR2 as SMNVEV (reference sequence). This CDR3 comprises 13 residues. Trimming stripped 4 bases from V and 6 bases from J, with 9 bases between. Here the CDR3 reads CASSSGDAGELFF. The CDR3 DNA reads as TGTGCCAGCAGTTCAGGGGACGCCGGGGAGCTGTTTTTT.

J is TRBJ1-6 and V is TRBV18; no clear D gene. Trimming shortened V by 3 bases and J by 7 bases, and 13 bases separated the two germline ends. CDR3 size: 15 residues. The germline CDR1 and CDR2 sequences are KGHSH and LQKENI. In DNA, the CDR3 is TGTGCCAGCTCACCCCCAGCAGCGGGGAATTCACCCCTCCACTTT. This encodes CASSPPAAGNSPLHF.

The rearrangement links TRBV6-1 to TRBJ2-7, with unresolved D. CDR3 length: 13 amino acids. Per germline, CDR1 MNHNS and CDR2 SASEGT. V was pared by 3 bases and J by 3 bases, with 9 bases between. CDR3 amino acids: CASSDKGYYEQYF. CDR3 nucleotides: TGTGCCAGCAGTGATAAGGGCTACTACGAGCAGTACTTC.

This chain joins TRBV7-2 and TRBJ2-3; 8 nucleotides align to TRBD1. The germline V gene has CDR1 SGHTA and CDR2 FQGNSA. The CDR3 consists of 16 residues. V was pared by 8 bases and J by 2 bases, with 12 bases of the junction left unmatched. CDR3 protein: CASHTGTGYTTDTQYF. The CDR3 coding sequence is TGTGCCAGCCATACCGGGACAGGATATACCACAGATACGCAGTATTTT.

The gene calls are TRBV7-3 and TRBJ2-1; possibly TRBD2 for D (6 bases). Germline V gene sequence: CDR1 SGHTA, CDR2 FQGTGA. This CDR3 is 15 amino acids long. Between the trimmed V and J ends, which lost 3 bases and 5 bases, there was a span of 14 bases. The CDR3 bases are TGTGCCAGCAGCTTCGGACTGGGGGGACACAATGAGCAGTTCTTC. This encodes CASSFGLGGHNEQFF.

The chain uses TRBV19 and TRBJ2-4, with 7 bases fitting TRBD2. V was clipped by 4 bases and J by 2 bases; unmatched bases: 11. The CDR3 runs 17 residues. Germline-derived CDR1 and CDR2 are LNHDA and SQIVND (reference sequence). The CDR3 coding sequence is TGTGCCAGTAGTACCGATCGTTCCGGGACTACCAAAAACATTCAGTACTTC. This codes for CASSTDRSGTTKNIQYF.

This chain connects TRBV4-1 to TRBJ1-2; 7 nucleotides match TRBD1. Germline V lookup: CDR1 MGHRA, CDR2 YSYEKL. Trimming at V came to 4 bases and at J to 2 bases, leaving 4 bases not matched to a gene. CDR3 length equals 14 residues. CDR3 loop: CASSPDRANYGYTF. Here the CDR3 DNA reads TGCGCCAGCAGCCCTGACAGGGCAAACTATGGCTACACCTTC.

The genes are TRBV20-1 and TRBJ1-4; the D is unclear. CDR1 is DFQATT and CDR2 is SNEGSKA in the germline V gene (reference sequence). CDR3 length: 11 residues. The CDR3 nucleotides read TGCGCGCCGTTCAAGGATGAAAAACTGTTTTTT. Protein: CAPFKDEKLFF.